A single sample gave rise to the 5 T cell receptor beta chains below, sequenced in a study of early T cells in non-severe SARS-CoV-2 infection. Using its own MiXCR run on the 5' RACE reads, TCRdb lists one record per CDR3 protein. Of around 33,000 distinct CDR3 sequences in the sample, around 5.6% were seen once. Sequenced sample: whole blood. The receptors come from an adult who was a healthcare worker with PCR-confirmed SARS-CoV-2 infection or an uninfected control (not recorded which).

The CDR3 DNA sequence: TGTGCCAGCAGCCTACTAGCGGGGGCAAGAGATACGCAGTATTTT. Translating gives CASSLLAGARDTQYF. This rearrangement joins TRBV11-2 to TRBJ2-3, with 11 nucleotides matching TRBD2. Germline trimming cut 5 bases from V and 5 bases from J; bases unmatched to any gene: 6. The CDR3 is 15 residues long. Germline values: CDR1 SGHAT, CDR2 FQNNGV.

This chain uses TRBV2 with TRBJ1-1; D remains ambiguous. This CDR3 comprises 13 residues. The V gene lost 3 bases and the J gene lost 2 bases, with 7 bases spanning the gap. CDR1 and CDR2 (germline): SNHLY, FYNNEI. In nucleotides, the CDR3 is TGTGCCAGCAGTGACCCGTTAAACACTGAAGCTTTCTTT. This gives the protein CASSDPLNTEAFF.

This clonotype occurred a few times. The chain couples TRBV6-6 to TRBJ2-1, with D uncertain. Between the trimmed V and J ends, which lost 8 bases and 5 bases, there was a span of 7 bases. This CDR3 comprises 11 residues. Germline V gene lookup returns CDR1 MNHNY and CDR2 SVGAGI (reference sequence). CDR3 protein: CASRRDNEQFF. The CDR3 region has the DNA TGTGCCAGCCGCCGGGACAATGAGCAGTTCTTC.

There are many counts of this clonotype. This chain links TRBV7-8 with TRBJ2-3; D remains ambiguous. The CDR3 contains 15 residues. Germline lookup yields CDR1 SGHVS and CDR2 FQNEAQ. Deletions cut 2 bases from V and 2 bases from J, with 11 bases between. The CDR3, as DNA: TGTGCCAGCAGCTTAAATAACCTGATCACAGATACGCAGTATTTT. It is translated as CASSLNNLITDTQYF.

As to this clonotype: A much larger clone lies a single base off, so this may be a read error. This chain uses TRBV20-1 with TRBJ1-5; D is perhaps TRBD1 (6 bases). The CDR3 sequence is 15 residues long. Germline CDR1 is DFQATT and CDR2 is SNEGSKA (reference sequence). The CDR3 region is CSARSTGQGNRPQHF. The CDR3 nucleotides are TGCAGTGCTAGAAGTACAGGGCAGGGCAATCGGCCCCAGCATTTT.